Detailed here is one T cell receptor (beta chain). This clonotype has a count of ten or more. The antigen it binds to is not known. Per-base quality was not reported, and no clone a single base away is much larger than it. The library was made by PCR. The run used an Illumina HiSeq 2500. Molecular barcoding was employed in the preparation of TCR libraries, with unique molecular identifiers being used to normalize TCRbeta repertoire quantification. TCRdb reworked the public reads: Q25 trimming with fastp, MiXCR clone assembly, productive beta chains retained. Entries that share a CDR3 protein sequence are merged under the most common genes and DNA. The sample has some 830,000 distinct CDR3 sequences on record, roughly 16% of them singletons. The ten most abundant clones make up roughly 5% of the sample. V ends up 0 bases short and J 1 base short, with an unmatched junction base count of 4. The CDR3 measures 15 amino acids from cysteine to phenylalanine. The sequence is cut down to CDR3 DNA, 45 bases in frame from base 1. The germline V gene sets CDR1 to SQVTM and CDR2 to ANQGSEA.

In light of the paper, this sample's treatment or condition label describes: allogeneic hematopoietic cell transplantation with graft depleted of TCRalphabeta T cells and CD19 B cells. The children who served as transplant recipients had been given grafts of TCRalphabeta/CD19-depleted allogeneic hematopoietic cells. The data are from a study of T-cell reconstitution after alpha-beta-depleted transplantation in children (TCRdb year 2016). Concerning the study at large: T-cell immune reconstitution after TCRalphabeta/CD19-depleted allogeneic hematopoietic cell transplantation in children was quantitatively tracked in the study by means of TCR repertoire profiling. What the work shows at the level of the full study, not this receptor alone: The frequencies of hyperexpanded clones fell over the following months, and after one year, T-cell counts and TCRbeta diversity were mostly attributed to newly produced T cells. In some patients, the high TCRbeta diversity seen at day 60 was put down to recipient T cells and intrathymic progenitors that had survived conditioning. The apparently early recovery of alphabetaT-cell counts about two months after transplant reportedly depended on only several hundred rapidly expanded clones that came from non-depleted graft cells.

The V gene is TRBV29-1 and the J gene is TRBJ2-7; 9 central bases correspond to TRBD1. Sequences were derived from PBMCs, mostly from graft donor cells, sampled 360 days after TCRalphabeta/CD19-depleted stem cell transplant. The receptor was derived from a male patient younger than 18 who had a stem cell transplant for acute lymphoblastic leukemia, so the T cells may come from the graft donor. The CDR3 reads CSVEDAGQGSYEQYF. The DNA reads TGCAGCGTTGAAGACGCGGGACAGGGTTCCTACGAGCAGTACTTC.